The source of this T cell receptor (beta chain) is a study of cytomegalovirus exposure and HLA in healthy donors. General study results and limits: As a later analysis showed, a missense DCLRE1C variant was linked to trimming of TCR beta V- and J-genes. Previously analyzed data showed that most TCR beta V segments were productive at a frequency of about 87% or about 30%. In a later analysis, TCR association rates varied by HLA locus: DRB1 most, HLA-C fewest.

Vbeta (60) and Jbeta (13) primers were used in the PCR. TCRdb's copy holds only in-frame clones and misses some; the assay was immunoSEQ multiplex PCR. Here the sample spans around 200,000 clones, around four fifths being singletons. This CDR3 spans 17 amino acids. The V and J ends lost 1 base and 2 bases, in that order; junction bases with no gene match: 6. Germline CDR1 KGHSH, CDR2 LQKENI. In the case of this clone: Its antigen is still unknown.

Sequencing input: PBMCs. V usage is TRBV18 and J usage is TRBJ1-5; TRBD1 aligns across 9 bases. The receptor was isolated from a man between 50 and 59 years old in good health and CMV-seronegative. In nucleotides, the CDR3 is TGTGCCAGCTCACCACGGCGACAGGGGGATGGCAATCAGCCCCAGCATTTT. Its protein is CASSPRRQGDGNQPQHF.